A single count supports the clone carrying this T cell receptor (beta chain). Primers: 60 Vbeta forward and 13 Jbeta reverse. Original processing methods: Tens of millions of unique TCR beta chains, 9 million to 12 million shared, were counted in a later analysis. Data came from immunoSEQ multiplex PCR; TCRdb stores just in-frame clones and leaves some out. V and J calls and clone size are those listed in that table; D and trimming were worked out from the DNA. This table holds around 300,000 clones, about 90% found once. The data were taken from a study of cytomegalovirus exposure and HLA in healthy donors. CDR3 length: 15 residues. V lost 2 bases and J lost 4; bases outside the gene matches: 8. Germline loops: CDR1 SGHRS, CDR2 YFSETQ.

The receptor comes from a woman younger than 30 in good health and CMV-seronegative. The rearrangement joins TRBV5-1 to TRBJ2-7; 8 bases match TRBD1. Source material: PBMCs. The CDR3 DNA follows: TGCGCCAGCAGCTTAAGGACAGGGTTAAGTTACGAGCAGTACTTC. Its protein product is CASSLRTGLSYEQYF.